Each of the 30 T cell receptor beta chains below was sequenced from the same sample in a study of T-cell memory formation after mild COVID-19. MiXCR, applied by TCRdb to the 5' RACE reads, yields one record per CDR3 protein. The data contain hundreds of thousands of distinct CDR3 sequences, 20% to 25% of them singletons. Specimen: PBMCs or a T cell subset sorted from them (not recorded which). All receptors come from an adult woman who had mild COVID-19 (a few samples of this study predate the infection). Cell type and time point are not known.

The chain is built from TRBV19 and TRBJ1-2, with a tentative D call TRBD1 (5 bases). CDR1 and CDR2 from the germline V gene are LNHDA and SQIVND (reference sequence). The CDR3 is 14 residues long. V lost 8 bases and J lost 4, with 17 bases in between. CDR3 DNA sequence: TGTGCCAGTTTGACCAAGATTGGGGCCTATGGCTACACCTTC. Its translation: CASLTKIGAYGYTF.

This chain joins TRBV6-6 and TRBJ2-2; tentatively, D is TRBD1 (5 bases). The CDR3 is 12 amino acids. V lost 6 bases and J lost 6, with 8 bases in between. Germline values: CDR1 MNHNY, CDR2 SVGAGI (reference sequence). CDR3 amino acids: CASSARAGELFF. The DNA for the CDR3 is TGTGCCAGCAGCGCCAGGGCCGGGGAGCTGTTTTTT.

This clonotype was counted only a few times. This sequence joins TRBV6-5 and TRBJ1-2; 7 bases are a match to TRBD1. Germline lookup yields CDR1 MNHEY and CDR2 SVGAGI. After removal of 4 bases from V and 0 bases from J, the junction contained 2 bases not matched to a gene. The CDR3 sequence is 14 residues long. CDR3 DNA: TGTGCCAGCAGTTCGACAGGGTCTAACTATGGCTACACCTTC. Protein: CASSSTGSNYGYTF.

The V and J genes are TRBV5-1 and TRBJ2-5, with unresolved D. The CDR3 is made up of 14 amino acids. The germline CDR1 and CDR2 sequences are SGHRS and YFSETQ. V was shortened by 4 bases and J by 0 bases, with 10 bases between the two germline ends. CDR3 amino acids: CASSVQGYQETQYF. The CDR3 DNA is TGCGCCAGCAGCGTTCAAGGATACCAAGAGACCCAGTACTTC. The full variable domain, rest sourced from reference TRBV5-1 and TRBJ2-5, is KAGVTQTPRYLIKTRGQQVTLSCSPISGHRSVSWYQQTPGQGLQFLFEYFSETQRNKGNFPGRFSGRQFSNSRSEMNVSTLELGDSALYLCASSVQGYQETQYFGPGTRLLVL.

The chain carries TRBV4-2 and TRBJ2-1; D is perhaps TRBD2 (6 bases). CDR1 is LGHNA, CDR2 YNFKEQ, per germline. The V and J ends lost 1 base and 5 bases respectively, with 15 bases between them. The CDR3 runs to 16 residues. The DNA for the CDR3 is TGTGCCAGCAGCCAAGGGGGAGCGGGTTCTAACAATGAGCAGTTCTTC. Its protein is CASSQGGAGSNNEQFF.

The J gene is TRBJ2-7, the V gene TRBV15; D call uncertain. The CDR3 consists of 14 residues. Trimming removed 4 bases at V and 1 base at J, with 11 bases between. Looked up from germline, CDR1 is LNHNV and CDR2 is YYDKDF (reference sequence). The CDR3 sequence: CATSTRLSSYEQYF. CDR3 in DNA: TGTGCCACCAGCACGCGACTGAGTTCCTACGAGCAGTACTTC.

This clonotype occurred many times. The chain carries TRBV6-5 and TRBJ2-5; 13 bases map to TRBD2. J was trimmed by 7 bases and V by 5 bases; bases with no gene match: 10. This CDR3 is 16 amino acids long. Germline assignment: CDR1 MNHEY and CDR2 SVGAGI. CDR3 sequence: CASSEGLAGSGRTQYF. In DNA, the CDR3 is TGTGCCAGCAGTGAGGGACTAGCGGGAAGTGGAAGGACCCAGTACTTC.

V and J are TRBV7-9 and TRBJ2-7; 9 nucleotides match TRBD2. The CDR3 runs to 16 residues. CDR1 and CDR2 from the germline V gene are SEHNR and FQNEAQ (reference sequence). V gave up 5 bases and J gave up 0 bases; unmatched junction bases: 8. The CDR3 DNA follows: TGTGCCAGCAGCGTGAAGACTAGCGGAAACTCCTACGAGCAGTACTTC. This gives the protein CASSVKTSGNSYEQYF.

This clonotype was detected only a few times. The CDR3 DNA follows: TGTGCCAGCAGCGCCAGGGGGCAGGGGAATTCACCCCTCCACTTT. Translated, it gives CASSARGQGNSPLHF. V and J are TRBV9 and TRBJ1-6, with TRBD1 identical over 8 bases. This CDR3 is 15 amino acids long. V shed 3 bases and J 7 bases; nucleotides not matched to a gene: 6. In germline, CDR1 is SGDLS, CDR2 YYNGEE.

This clonotype turned up a few times. The chain carries TRBV5-5 and TRBJ2-7; 7 nucleotides align to TRBD2. The CDR3 covers 15 residues. Germline CDR1 and CDR2: SGHKS and YYEKEE (reference sequence). V lost 4 bases to trimming and J lost 3 bases; unmatched junction nucleotides: 10. The CDR3 DNA is TGTGCCAGCAGCCCATCACCTTCGGGGGGCTACGAGCAGTACTTC. As protein: CASSPSPSGGYEQYF.

This clonotype was counted at least ten times. The J gene is TRBJ2-7, the V gene TRBV24-1, with 12 positions matching TRBD2. The trim removed 7 bases at V and 7 bases at J, leaving 1 base unmatched. The CDR3 loop spans 12 amino acids. Germline CDR1 is KGHDR and CDR2 is SFDVKD. This chain's CDR3 is CATRGLAGEQYF. DNA of the CDR3: TGTGCCACCAGAGGACTAGCGGGAGAGCAGTACTTC.

The chain joins TRBV2 to TRBJ1-5; D is unclear. V was pared by 6 bases and J by 3 bases, with 15 bases between. The V gene's germline CDR1 is SNHLY and CDR2 FYNNEI. The CDR3 sequence is 15 residues long. CDR3 sequence reads: CASSSGSLFNQPQHF. The CDR3, as DNA: TGTGCCAGCAGCTCCGGGAGTCTTTTCAATCAGCCCCAGCATTTT.

The table lists this clonotype with many counts. The rearrangement joins TRBV20-1 to TRBJ1-1, with D possibly being TRBD1 (6 bases). The germline V and J ends were trimmed by 2 bases and 5 bases, with 12 bases remaining between them. There are 13 residues in the CDR3. Germline CDR1 and CDR2: DFQATT and SNEGSKA (reference sequence). For the CDR3, the DNA is TGCAGTGCTAGAAACACCAGGGGTACTGAAGCTTTCTTT. This codes for CSARNTRGTEAFF.

V usage is TRBV19 and J usage is TRBJ2-2; D may be TRBD2 (5 bases). Trimming stripped 2 bases from V and 1 base from J, with 5 bases between. Germline V gives CDR1 LNHDA, CDR2 SQIVND (reference sequence). This CDR3 has 14 residues. CDR3 in DNA: TGTGCCAGTAGTATACGGGAGAACACCGGGGAGCTGTTTTTT. Protein: CASSIRENTGELFF.

The chain combines TRBV9 with TRBJ2-3; 8 positions agree with TRBD2. Losses at the gene ends were 0 bases for V and 6 bases for J; bases not matched to a gene: 9. The CDR3 contains 16 residues. The germline V gene has CDR1 SGDLS and CDR2 YYNGEE. CDR3: CASSVVSGGGPDTQYF. CDR3 DNA: TGTGCCAGCAGCGTAGTGTCCGGGGGGGGGCCGGATACGCAGTATTTT. The full variable domain, in which reference TRBV9 and TRBJ2-3 provide the parts outside the CDR3, is DSGVTQTPKHLITATGQRVTLRCSPRSGDLSVYWYQQSLDQGLQFLIQYYNGEERAKGNILERFSAQQFPDLHSELNLSSLELGDSALYFCASSVVSGGGPDTQYFGPGTRLTVL.

This clonotype was detected ten times or more. This sequence joins TRBV5-1 and TRBJ2-7; tentatively, D is TRBD1 (5 bases). V was cut by 0 bases and J by 5 bases, with 6 bases left in between. This CDR3 contains 12 residues. The germline V gene encodes CDR1 SGHRS and CDR2 YFSETQ. Here the CDR3 reads CASSLEGNEQYF. CDR3 nucleotide sequence: TGCGCCAGCAGCTTGGAGGGGAACGAGCAGTACTTC.

The chain joins TRBV5-1 to TRBJ2-1; TRBD2 agrees at 7 bases. V shed 1 base and J 9 bases; nucleotides not matched to a gene: 7. The CDR3 consists of 14 residues. Germline V gives CDR1 SGHRS, CDR2 YFSETQ. The CDR3 protein is CASSLRTGGFEQFF. The CDR3, as DNA: TGCGCCAGCAGCTTGAGGACGGGGGGTTTTGAGCAGTTCTTC.

V gene TRBV7-2 combines with J gene TRBJ2-7, with 9 bases identical to TRBD2. Germline lookup yields CDR1 SGHTA and CDR2 FQGNSA. The CDR3 extends over 14 amino acids. The V segment lost 8 bases and the J segment 1 base; nucleotides outside the gene matches: 6. CDR3 coding DNA: TGTGCCAGCGGCTCCACTAGCGGGTCCTACGAGCAGTACTTC. Encoded protein: CASGSTSGSYEQYF.

The genes are TRBV6-2 or TRBV6-3 and TRBJ2-4, with 11 positions matching TRBD1. Germline V gene data show CDR1 as MNHEY and CDR2 as SVGEGT. This CDR3 spans 14 amino acids. J lost 6 bases, V lost 5 bases, and 3 bases had no gene match. CDR3: CASSPGQGANIQYF. The CDR3 coding sequence is TGTGCCAGCAGTCCAGGACAGGGGGCAAACATTCAGTACTTC.

This clonotype was seen many times. The rearrangement links TRBV15 to TRBJ2-3; 8 bases are a match to TRBD2. V dropped 3 bases and J dropped 4; count of bases not matched to a gene: 3. Germline V gene lookup returns CDR1 LNHNV and CDR2 YYDKDF (reference sequence). This CDR3 contains 14 residues. CDR3 sequence reads: CATSSVGGADTQYF. For the CDR3, the DNA is TGTGCCACCAGCAGCGTCGGGGGGGCAGATACGCAGTATTTT. Variable domain in full (rest from reference TRBV15 and TRBJ2-3): DAMVIQNPRYQVTQFGKPVTLSCSQTLNHNVMYWYQQKSSQAPKLLFHYYDKDFNNEADTPDNFQSRRPNTSFCFLDIRSPGLGDTAMYLCATSSVGGADTQYFGPGTRLTVL.

This clonotype was detected only a few times. The genes are TRBV18 and TRBJ2-1; 11 nucleotides match TRBD2. Trimming cost V 4 bases and J 5 bases; bases outside gene matches: 7. This CDR3 has 16 amino acids. The germline V gene encodes CDR1 KGHSH and CDR2 LQKENI. CDR3 loop: CASSRTLAGDDNEQFF. For the CDR3, the DNA is TGTGCCAGCTCACGTACACTAGCGGGAGACGACAATGAGCAGTTCTTC.

This clonotype was seen a few times. The chain employs TRBV4-2 and TRBJ2-3; D gene uncertain. The germline V gene encodes CDR1 LGHNA and CDR2 YNFKEQ. This CDR3 contains 14 residues. V lost 4 bases, J lost 6 bases, and 14 bases lay in between. The CDR3 loop is CASSRYRASDTQYF. CDR3 DNA sequence: TGTGCCAGCAGCCGGTACCGAGCCTCCGATACGCAGTATTTT.

This rearrangement joins TRBV7-2 to TRBJ2-3, with unresolved D. The CDR3 runs 17 residues. The V and J ends lost 5 bases and 1 base respectively, with 19 bases between them. CDR1 and CDR2 from the germline V gene are SGHTA and FQGNSA. The CDR3 coding sequence is TGTGCCAGCAGCCCAGGCCCACAAACGCGCGGCACAGATACGCAGTATTTT. Its protein product is CASSPGPQTRGTDTQYF. Combining the CDR3 with reference TRBV7-2 and TRBJ2-3 gives the whole variable domain GAGVSQSPSNKVTEKGKDVELRCDPISGHTALYWYRQSLGQGLEFLIYFQGNSAPDKSGLPSDRFSAERTGGSVSTLTIQRTQQEDSAVYLCASSPGPQTRGTDTQYFGPGTRLTVL.

The chain joins TRBV29-1 to TRBJ1-1, with D maybe TRBD1 (6 bases). V gave up 7 bases and J gave up 4 bases, with 19 bases separating them. This CDR3 region has 14 residues. The germline V gene encodes CDR1 SQVTM and CDR2 ANQGSEA. The CDR3 is CSGGQSPVGTEAFF. The CDR3 DNA sequence: TGCAGCGGCGGACAGTCCCCCGTGGGCACTGAAGCTTTCTTT.

J is TRBJ2-1 and V is TRBV30; D is perhaps TRBD2 (6 bases). The CDR3 sequence is 14 residues long. The germline gives CDR1 GTSNPN, CDR2 SVGIG (reference sequence). Between the trimmed V and J ends, which lost 2 bases and 2 bases, there was a span of 10 bases. The CDR3 protein is CAWSSGVPYNEQFF. The DNA for the CDR3 is TGTGCCTGGAGTTCGGGGGTACCCTACAATGAGCAGTTCTTC.

The rearrangement links TRBV24-1 to TRBJ2-3; 10 nucleotides align to TRBD1. The CDR3 is made up of 15 amino acids. The V and J ends lost 9 bases and 1 base, in that order; junction bases with no gene match: 6. The germline CDR1 and CDR2 sequences are KGHDR and SFDVKD. In DNA, the CDR3 is TGTGCCACCTCGAGGACAGGGGGACGCACAGATACGCAGTATTTT. Protein: CATSRTGGRTDTQYF.

This clonotype was counted between two and nine times. The chain combines TRBV12-3 or TRBV12-4 with TRBJ1-2; D remains ambiguous. Trimming shortened V by 3 bases and J by 8 bases, and 16 bases separated the two germline ends. This CDR3 is 14 amino acids long. The CDR3: CASSFSVGAMGYTF. Written as DNA, the CDR3 is TGTGCCAGCAGTTTTTCTGTCGGAGCCATGGGCTACACCTTC.

This clonotype was observed a few times. V and J are TRBV4-2 and TRBJ2-2; D ambiguous. V gave up 0 bases and J gave up 8 bases, with 13 bases separating them. The germline V gene encodes CDR1 LGHNA and CDR2 YNFKEQ. The CDR3 spans 15 residues. This CDR3 reads CASSQDVAPRGELFF. In DNA form, the CDR3 reads TGTGCCAGCAGCCAAGATGTTGCACCCAGGGGGGAGCTGTTTTTT.

The J gene is TRBJ1-1, the V gene TRBV24-1; D uncertain. There are 14 residues in the CDR3. The germline V and J ends were trimmed by 9 bases and 1 base, with 14 bases remaining between them. Germline V CDR1 and CDR2: KGHDR, SFDVKD. The CDR3: CATRASAGNTEAFF. As DNA, the CDR3 is TGTGCCACCCGGGCATCCGCAGGGAACACTGAAGCTTTCTTT.

This clonotype turned up a few times. At one boundary the junction diverges from the germline segment, which might be a read error. This chain joins TRBV7-7 and TRBJ2-3; possibly TRBD2 for D (7 bases). The CDR3 spans 16 residues. The germline V gene encodes CDR1 SSHAT and CDR2 FNYEAQ (reference sequence). For the CDR3, the DNA is TGTGCTAGCAGCCTGCGAGACGGGGGGCCCACAGATACGCAGTATTTT. This gives the protein CASSLRDGGPTDTQYF. The complete variable domain, with remaining parts taken from reference TRBV7-7 and TRBJ2-3, reads GAGVSQSPRYKVTKRGQDVTLRCDPISSHATLYWYQQALGQGPEFLTYFNYEAQPDKSGLPSDRFSAERPEGSISTLTIQRTEQRDSAMYRCASSLRDGGPTDTQYFGPGTRLTVL.